This T cell receptor beta chain derives from a study of shared clonotypes between healthy human individuals. Study information: The study used three CD4 naive, three CD4 memory, two CD8 naive and one CD8 memory plate per donor. Study-level findings and limits: Memory subsets generally showed lower estimated richness than naive subsets. Some clonotypes were shared by all four sorted-subset donors, while others were not shared. The non-shared ones had lower generation probabilities than the shared ones.

How the authors handled the data: In the immunoSEQ data, sequences were junction-only and lacked quality scores, so filtering differed. This table comes from immunoSEQ multiplex PCR, and its TCRdb copy is limited to in-frame clones, with some not included. Clonal size and the V and J genes are those of that table, whereas D and trimming came from the DNA. In the table there are around 100,000 clones, 65% to 75% of which are singletons. This CDR3 comprises 14 residues. Germline values: CDR1 SGHNT, CDR2 YYREEE (reference sequence). After removal of 0 bases from V and 8 bases from J, the junction contained 4 bases not matched to a gene. This clone was counted a single time. Antigen specificity is unknown.

This receptor was identified in a woman aged 25 to 39 in good health. Source material: memory CD8+ T cells sorted from blood. Noted subset: CD45RO+ cells pooled with CCR7-negative TemRA cells. The chain employs TRBV5-4 and TRBJ2-1, with TRBD2 identical over 8 bases. CDR3 in amino acids: CASSLGAGVDEQFF. CDR3 coding DNA: TGTGCCAGCAGCTTGGGAGCGGGAGTGGATGAGCAGTTCTTC.